These 24 T cell receptor beta chains were sequenced from one sample in a study of T-cell memory formation after mild COVID-19. TCRdb fed the 5' RACE reads into MiXCR, producing one record per CDR3 protein. The sample yields about 400,000 distinct CDR3 sequences, roughly an eighth seen once. The specimen was PBMCs or a T cell subset sorted from them (not recorded which). The receptor source for this set is a man aged 18 to 35 who had mild COVID-19 (a few samples of this study predate the infection). Cell type and time point are not known.

This sequence joins TRBV6-4 and TRBJ2-1; D not certain. Trimming took off 2 bases at V and 5 bases at J, with 10 bases between the two ends. CDR3 length: 14 residues. CDR1 and CDR2 from the germline V gene are MRHNA and SNTAGT. The CDR3 region is CASSDGPGNNEQFF. CDR3 DNA sequence: TGTGCCAGCAGTGACGGCCCAGGCAACAATGAGCAGTTCTTC.

V gene TRBV29-1 combines with J gene TRBJ1-2; D possibly corresponds to TRBD1 (6 bases). The CDR3 runs to 13 residues. V shed 4 bases and J shed 3 bases, with 12 bases lying between them. Germline assignment: CDR1 SQVTM and CDR2 ANQGSEA. CDR3 sequence: CSVGGGAYYGYTF. The CDR3 bases are TGCAGCGTTGGAGGGGGAGCGTACTATGGCTACACCTTC.

A few counts support this clonotype. The chain uses TRBV15 and TRBJ2-1, with 10 bases fitting TRBD1. V shed 0 bases and J 9 bases; nucleotides not matched to a gene: 14. The V gene's germline CDR1 is LNHNV and CDR2 YYDKDF (reference sequence). The CDR3 sequence is 18 residues long. CDR3 in DNA: TGTGCCACCAGCAGAGATTTCCCGGACAGGGGGTCGATTTGTGAGCAGTTCTTC. It codes for CATSRDFPDRGSICEQFF.

This clonotype was observed a few times. The chain couples TRBV4-2 to TRBJ2-5; no clear D gene. This CDR3 comprises 13 residues. Germline values: CDR1 LGHNA, CDR2 YNFKEQ. V was trimmed by 1 base and J by 5 bases, leaving 8 bases between them. CDR3 amino acids: CASSQGLWETQYF. The CDR3 DNA follows: TGTGCCAGCAGCCAAGGGCTATGGGAGACCCAGTACTTC.

The J gene is TRBJ2-3, the V gene TRBV30; D may be TRBD1 (5 bases). V lost 1 base and J lost 2, with 10 bases in between. Germline V gene sequence: CDR1 GTSNPN, CDR2 SVGIG (reference sequence). The CDR3 totals 14 residues. This CDR3 reads CAWSGTDTTDTQYF. In nucleotides, the CDR3 is TGTGCCTGGAGTGGGACGGACACCACAGATACGCAGTATTTT.

The gene calls are TRBV7-3 and TRBJ2-1, with 10 bases fitting TRBD2. Germline V lookup: CDR1 SGHTA, CDR2 FQGTGA. The CDR3 covers 15 residues. J gave up 6 bases and V 5 bases, and 7 bases lay outside the gene matches. This CDR3 is CASSPLAGAGNEQFF. The CDR3 coding sequence is TGTGCCAGCAGCCCGCTAGCGGGGGCTGGCAATGAGCAGTTCTTC.

This clonotype occurred a few times. The gene calls are TRBV11-2 and TRBJ2-7; D is uncertain. CDR3 length: 15 residues. Trimming pared 0 bases from V and 0 bases from J, leaving 9 bases between. CDR1 SGHAT and CDR2 FQNNGV come from the germline V gene. CDR3 region: CASSLERLRSYEQYF. The DNA of the CDR3 is TGTGCCAGCAGCTTAGAGAGACTGCGCTCCTACGAGCAGTACTTC.

This clonotype was counted a few times. The chain couples TRBV4-2 to TRBJ2-3; 12 bases fit TRBD2. V was pared by 3 bases and J by 6 bases, with 7 bases of the junction left unmatched. The CDR3 totals 16 residues. CDR1 LGHNA and CDR2 YNFKEQ come from the germline V gene. The CDR3 nucleotides are TGTGCCAGCAGCCACAGGACTAGCGGGACTTCGGATACGCAGTATTTT. Translation: CASSHRTSGTSDTQYF.

The chain combines TRBV4-2 with TRBJ2-5, with no clear D. CDR3 size: 14 residues. Trimming cost V 3 bases and J 0 bases, with 8 bases left between them. Germline lookup yields CDR1 LGHNA and CDR2 YNFKEQ. CDR3: CASSHSGHQETQYF. In nucleotides, the CDR3 is TGTGCCAGCAGCCATTCCGGGCACCAAGAGACCCAGTACTTC.

The sample holds a few counts of this clonotype. The rearrangement joins TRBV2 to TRBJ1-2; possible D gene TRBD1, 5 bases. The length of the CDR3 is 13 residues. Germline assignment: CDR1 SNHLY and CDR2 FYNNEI. V dropped 2 bases and J dropped 3 bases, with 7 bases sitting between them. The CDR3 nucleotides are TGTGCCAGCAGTGAAACCAGGGACTATGGCTACACCTTC. It codes for CASSETRDYGYTF.

This clonotype was observed at least ten times. V is TRBV18 and J is TRBJ2-5, with D unclear. The CDR3 runs to 13 residues. Trimming took off 2 bases at V and 4 bases at J, with 8 bases between the two ends. The germline V gene encodes CDR1 KGHSH and CDR2 LQKENI. DNA for the CDR3: TGTGCCAGCTCACCAGGATCAAGAGAGACCCAGTACTTC. This encodes CASSPGSRETQYF. The complete variable domain, with remaining parts taken from reference TRBV18 and TRBJ2-5, reads NAGVMQNPRHLVRRRGQEARLRCSPMKGHSHVYWYRQLPEEGLKFMVYLQKENIIDESGMPKERFSAEFPKEGPSILRIQQVVRGDSAAYFCASSPGSRETQYFGPGTRLLVL.

This clonotype was seen at least ten times. The chain links TRBV5-1 to TRBJ1-2, with D hard to call. The CDR3 consists of 15 residues. CDR1 SGHRS and CDR2 YFSETQ come from the germline V gene. The V gene lost 0 bases and the J gene lost 1 base, with 10 bases spanning the gap. CDR3 DNA: TGCGCCAGCAGCTTGGACGGGAACCTTAACTATGGCTACACCTTC. Its translation: CASSLDGNLNYGYTF.

The chain carries TRBV7-8 and TRBJ1-6, with D possibly matching TRBD1 (6 bases). The germline gives CDR1 SGHVS, CDR2 FQNEAQ. The ends were cut back, 1 base at V and 9 bases at J, with 10 bases in the middle. The CDR3 is made up of 14 amino acids. CDR3 nucleotide sequence: TGTGCCAGCAGCTTAGACAGGGAATTTTCACCCCTCCACTTT. This gives the protein CASSLDREFSPLHF.

CDR3 protein: CSARKRSTKRETQYF. In nucleotides, the CDR3 is TGCAGTGCTAGAAAGAGGTCCACCAAGCGGGAGACCCAGTACTTC. This chain joins TRBV20-1 and TRBJ2-5; the D gene is possibly TRBD2 (5 bases). V gave up 2 bases and J gave up 5 bases, with 18 bases separating them. The germline V gene has CDR1 DFQATT and CDR2 SNEGSKA (reference sequence). The CDR3 runs 15 residues.

The chain combines TRBV11-2 with TRBJ2-2, with TRBD1 matching 8 bases. V shed 5 bases and J 6 bases; nucleotides not matched to a gene: 8. Germline loops: CDR1 SGHAT, CDR2 FQNNGV. The CDR3 has 15 amino acids. For the CDR3, the DNA is TGTGCCAGCAGCCCGACAGGGGCGAAAGCCGGGGAGCTGTTTTTT. It codes for CASSPTGAKAGELFF.

A remark on this clonotype: This CDR3 is missing its conserved last phenylalanine or tryptophan, likely due to a read error. V gene TRBV7-2 combines with J gene TRBJ2-1; D is ambiguous. The germline V and J ends were trimmed by 2 bases and 4 bases, with 12 bases remaining between them. CDR1 is SGHTA, CDR2 FQGNSA, per germline. This CDR3 comprises 15 residues. CDR3 DNA: TGTGCCAGCAGCTTATGGGCTGAGCTTTACAATGAGCAGTTCTTA. Translation gives CASSLWAELYNEQFL.

This chain uses TRBV2 with TRBJ2-1; 13 bases line up with TRBD2. Germline loops: CDR1 SNHLY, CDR2 FYNNEI. The trim removed 6 bases at V and 6 bases at J, leaving 2 bases unmatched. This CDR3 comprises 14 residues. This CDR3 is CASRGTSGVNEQFF. CDR3 DNA sequence: TGTGCCAGCAGAGGGACTAGCGGGGTCAATGAGCAGTTCTTC.

The V and J genes are TRBV5-1 and TRBJ1-1, with 9 bases aligning to TRBD1. CDR3 size: 17 residues. The V and J ends lost 4 bases and 4 bases, in that order; junction bases with no gene match: 14. Germline values: CDR1 SGHRS, CDR2 YFSETQ. CDR3 coding DNA: TGCGCCAGCAGCCCGTGGGGGACAGGGACAGGGAGCACTGAAGCTTTCTTT. It yields the protein CASSPWGTGTGSTEAFF.

The chain uses TRBV7-9 and TRBJ1-1, with D tentatively TRBD1 (5 bases). The CDR3 loop spans 13 amino acids. Germline CDR1 reads SEHNR; CDR2 reads FQNEAQ (reference sequence). V shed 4 bases and J shed 11 bases, with 17 bases lying between them. The DNA for the CDR3 is TGTGCCAGCAGCTCCTCAGTTATCGGGGGGGCTTTCTTT. It encodes CASSSSVIGGAFF.

There are a few counts of this clonotype. The V call is TRBV24-1, the J call TRBJ2-5; D gene unclear. Deletions cut 4 bases from V and 4 bases from J, with 9 bases between. Germline V gives CDR1 KGHDR, CDR2 SFDVKD. CDR3 length: 13 residues. DNA for the CDR3: TGTGCCACCAGTGACGTCTGGCCAGAGACCCAGTACTTC. Translating it yields CATSDVWPETQYF.

CDR3 loop: CASSSQGASTEQYV. DNA of the CDR3: TGTGCCAGCAGTTCGCAGGGGGCTTCTACCGAGCAGTACGTC. The V call is TRBV12-3 or TRBV12-4, the J call TRBJ2-7; 8 bases agree with TRBD1. CDR3 length equals 14 residues. V gave up 4 bases and J gave up 6 bases; unmatched junction bases: 8.

The sample holds a few counts of this clonotype. The chain links TRBV3-1 to TRBJ1-5; no reliable D call. The length of the CDR3 is 16 residues. V shed 0 bases and J shed 2 bases, with 11 bases lying between them. Germline values: CDR1 LGHDT, CDR2 YNNKEL (reference sequence). Written as DNA, the CDR3 is TGTGCCAGCAGCCAAGAAGCGGGTGGGGGCAATCAGCCCCAGCATTTT. Its protein is CASSQEAGGGNQPQHF. Together with reference TRBV3-1 and TRBJ1-5, the CDR3 gives the full variable domain: DTAVSQTPKYLVTQMGNDKSIKCEQNLGHDTMYWYKQDSKKFLKIMFSYNNKELIINETVPNRFSPKSPDKAHLNLHINSLELGDSAVYFCASSQEAGGGNQPQHFGDGTRLSIL.

This sequence joins TRBV4-1 and TRBJ2-1; no definite D call. Deletions cut 1 base from V and 10 bases from J, with 17 bases between. Germline CDR1 is MGHRA and CDR2 is YSYEKL. This CDR3 region has 15 residues. The CDR3 nucleotides read TGCGCCAGCAGCCAAGCCCCCACCCGTTCCCAGGAGCAGTTCTTC. This encodes CASSQAPTRSQEQFF.

In its sample, this clonotype was seen a few times. The chain links TRBV28 to TRBJ2-7; 10 bases fit TRBD2. This CDR3 is 14 amino acids long. Germline-derived CDR1 and CDR2 are MDHEN and SYDVKM. V lost 6 bases to trimming and J lost 7 bases; unmatched junction nucleotides: 9. CDR3 nucleotide sequence: TGTGCCAGCAGCGCAGAAGCGGGGGGGCGTGAGCAGTACGTC. It encodes CASSAEAGGREQYV.